This is a list of T cell receptor beta chains from one sample in a study of cytomegalovirus exposure and HLA in healthy donors. Data came from immunoSEQ multiplex PCR; TCRdb stores just in-frame clones and leaves some out. There are roughly 100,000 clones in the sample, with about 3% held by the top ten. Sequencing was performed on PBMCs. The source is a man aged 40-55 years in good health and CMV-seronegative. The CDR3 runs from the conserved cysteine through the conserved F or W. The D gene is left open where the match is weak.

v_gene,d_gene,j_gene,CDR3aa,CDR3nt
TRBV28,TRBD1,TRBJ1-2,CASSHGQGNYGYTF,TGTGCCAGCAGTCATGGACAGGGTAACTATGGCTACACCTTC
TRBV14,TRBD2,TRBJ2-1,CASSRLAGNEQFF,TGTGCCAGCAGCCGACTAGCGGGAAATGAGCAGTTCTTC
TRBV13,TRBD2,TRBJ2-1,CASSFIILAGPNNEQFF,TGTGCCAGCAGCTTCATAATACTAGCGGGCCCGAACAATGAGCAGTTCTTC
TRBV18,.,TRBJ2-7,CASSPTSGTITYEQYF,TGTGCCAGCTCACCAACTTCCGGGACAATCACCTACGAGCAGTACTTC
TRBV5-1,.,TRBJ1-3,CASSLGAQGNTIYF,TGCGCCAGCAGCTTGGGAGCGCAAGGAAACACCATATATTTT
TRBV27,.,TRBJ1-6,CASSFVGGRPLHF,TGTGCCAGCAGTTTCGTCGGGGGTCGACCCCTCCACTTT
TRBV30,.,TRBJ2-4,CAWSRRGNIQYF,TGTGCCTGGAGCCGTAGGGGAAACATTCAGTACTTC
TRBV7-9,TRBD1,TRBJ1-2,CASSLTGDYGYTF,TGTGCCAGCAGCTTGACAGGGGACTATGGCTACACCTTC
TRBV5-1,TRBD2,TRBJ2-1,CASSLRTPGGEQFF,TGCGCCAGCAGCTTGCGGACCCCGGGAGGGGAGCAGTTCTTC
TRBV29-1,.,TRBJ2-7,CSAVRGYEQYF,TGCAGCGCAGTACGGGGCTACGAGCAGTACTTC
TRBV5-1,.,TRBJ1-4,CASSYGQFNEKLFF,TGCGCCAGCAGCTACGGACAGTTTAATGAAAAACTGTTTTTT
TRBV7-9,.,TRBJ2-5,CASSFGEYQETQYF,TGTGCCAGCAGCTTCGGGGAGTACCAAGAGACCCAGTACTTC
TRBV21-1,.,TRBJ1-5,CASSSPDREGNQPQHF,TGTGCCAGCAGCAGCCCGGACAGGGAAGGCAATCAGCCCCAGCATTTT
TRBV27,.,TRBJ1-5,CASSLEGDNQPQHF,TGTGCCAGCAGTTTGGAGGGAGACAATCAGCCCCAGCATTTT
TRBV4-3,TRBD1,TRBJ2-7,CASSQSGTGFYEQYF,TGCGCCAGCAGCCAGTCCGGGACAGGGTTTTACGAGCAGTACTTC
TRBV4-1,.,TRBJ2-6,CASSQGGSPGSRSGANVLTF,TGCGCCAGCAGCCAAGGTGGAAGTCCCGGGTCTCGCTCTGGGGCCAACGTCCTGACTTTC
TRBV18,TRBD1,TRBJ1-5,CASSPGQGLSNQPQHF,TGTGCCAGCTCACCGGGACAGGGGTTAAGCAATCAGCCCCAGCATTTT
TRBV13,TRBD2,TRBJ2-5,CASSPLGTSGRGETQYF,TGTGCCAGCAGCCCTTTAGGGACTAGCGGGAGAGGAGAGACCCAGTACTTC
TRBV29-1,TRBD2,TRBJ2-5,CAGGAAGVQETQYF,TGCGCGGGGGGGGCAGCGGGGGTTCAAGAGACCCAGTACTTC
TRBV5-1,TRBD1,TRBJ2-1,CASSTGNTGVDEQFF,TGCGCCAGCAGCACAGGTAACACAGGGGTCGATGAGCAGTTCTTC
TRBV5-6,TRBD2,TRBJ2-2,CASSLIAGGYTGELFF,TGTGCCAGCAGCTTGATAGCGGGAGGATACACCGGGGAGCTGTTTTTT
TRBV5-4,TRBD2,TRBJ2-3,CASSLRLAGTDTQYF,TGTGCCAGCAGCTTGCGGCTAGCGGGCACAGATACGCAGTATTTT
TRBV5-4,.,TRBJ2-3,CASSLEQGGDTQYF,TGTGCCAGCAGCTTGGAACAGGGTGGAGATACGCAGTATTTT
TRBV5-1,TRBD1,TRBJ2-1,CASSFEGQNYNEQFF,TGCGCCAGCAGCTTCGAGGGACAGAACTACAATGAGCAGTTCTTC
TRBV19,.,TRBJ2-5,CASRTRGGETQYF,TGTGCCAGTAGGACCCGGGGTGGCGAGACCCAGTACTTC
TRBV19,.,TRBJ1-6,CASSISADSPLHF,TGTGCCAGTAGTATTTCCGCGGATTCACCCCTCCACTTT
TRBV6-1,TRBD1,TRBJ2-3,CATPDRGRADTQYF,TGTGCCACCCCTGACAGGGGGCGGGCAGATACGCAGTATTTT
TRBV19,.,TRBJ1-1,CASSTPWRGNTEAFF,TGTGCCAGTAGTACACCGTGGCGGGGGAACACTGAAGCTTTCTTT
TRBV5-6,TRBD1,TRBJ1-1,CASSLYRGETEAFF,TGTGCCAGCAGCTTATACAGGGGCGAAACTGAAGCTTTCTTT
TRBV29-1,TRBD1,TRBJ1-5,CSVELSGQGGQPQHF,TGCAGCGTTGAGTTATCGGGACAGGGAGGTCAGCCCCAGCATTTT
TRBV5-1,TRBD2,TRBJ2-7,CASSVTPGLAGGPGEQYF,TGCGCCAGCAGCGTGACTCCGGGACTAGCGGGAGGGCCCGGCGAGCAGTACTTC
TRBV11-2,.,TRBJ2-2,CASSLIGPAGELFF,TGTGCCAGCAGCTTAATTGGGCCAGCCGGGGAGCTGTTTTTT
TRBV19,.,TRBJ1-1,CASASGLGNTEAFF,TGTGCCAGTGCATCAGGGTTGGGGAACACTGAAGCTTTCTTT
TRBV6-5,.,TRBJ1-1,CASSYRGEPEAFF,TGTGCCAGCAGTTATCGGGGGGAACCTGAAGCTTTCTTT
TRBV15,TRBD1,TRBJ2-5,CATSRVDREQETQYF,TGTGCCACCAGCAGAGTGGACAGGGAACAAGAGACCCAGTACTTC
TRBV6-1,.,TRBJ2-4,CASSEASPRESRDIQYF,TGTGCCAGCAGTGAAGCCTCTCCGAGGGAGTCTCGGGACATTCAGTACTTC
TRBV19,.,TRBJ2-5,CASSIDPRETQYF,TGTGCCAGTAGTATAGATCCTCGGGAGACCCAGTACTTC
TRBV28,TRBD1,TRBJ2-1,CASSQSGQGSNDEQFF,TGTGCCAGCAGTCAATCCGGACAGGGGTCGAATGATGAGCAGTTCTTC
TRBV7-7,.,TRBJ2-2,CASSLEPPNRNGELFF,TGTGCCAGCAGCTTAGAACCCCCGAACAGGAACGGGGAGCTGTTTTTT
TRBV20-1,.,TRBJ2-7,CSTLGYYEQYF,TGCAGCACCCTAGGTTACTACGAGCAGTACTTC
TRBV10-3,.,TRBJ2-7,CAISDSQGQSSYEQYF,TGTGCCATCAGTGATTCGCAGGGCCAGAGCTCCTACGAGCAGTACTTC
TRBV4-2,.,TRBJ1-1,CASSQDRGTAVTEAFF,TGTGCCAGCAGCCAAGATCGGGGGACGGCAGTCACTGAAGCTTTCTTT
TRBV9,TRBD1,TRBJ1-1,CASSPGRGTEAFF,TGTGCCAGCAGCCCTGGCAGGGGGACTGAAGCTTTCTTT
TRBV5-6,.,TRBJ2-7,CASSIPGHKDYEQYF,TGTGCCAGCAGCATACCGGGACACAAGGACTACGAGCAGTACTTC
TRBV4-1,TRBD1,TRBJ1-3,CASSHPSDRQFSGNTIYF,TGCGCCAGCAGCCATCCCTCGGACAGGCAATTCTCTGGAAACACCATATATTTT
TRBV29-1,TRBD2,TRBJ2-3,CSVQPGTSGRGHTDTQYF,TGCAGCGTCCAACCTGGGACTAGCGGGAGGGGGCACACAGATACGCAGTATTTT
TRBV11-2,.,TRBJ2-5,CASSPPLRGQYF,TGTGCCAGCAGCCCCCCTTTGAGGGGGCAGTACTTC
TRBV6-6,.,TRBJ2-7,CASRGAGFENEQYF,TGTGCCAGCAGAGGGGCAGGGTTTGAGAACGAGCAGTACTTC
TRBV10-3,TRBD1,TRBJ1-2,CAISKDRVDYGYTF,TGTGCCATCAGCAAGGACAGGGTCGACTATGGCTACACCTTC
TRBV9,TRBD1,TRBJ1-2,CASSVADRVNYGYTF,TGTGCCAGCAGCGTTGCGGACAGGGTTAACTATGGCTACACCTTC
TRBV11-2,.,TRBJ1-4,CASSPRLAEKLFF,TGTGCCAGCAGCCCGCGGTTAGCAGAAAAACTGTTTTTT
TRBV10-1,.,TRBJ2-3,CASSESSTDTQYF,TGCGCCAGCAGTGAATCTAGCACAGATACGCAGTATTTT
TRBV2,.,TRBJ1-5,CASSEAASAGQPQHF,TGTGCCAGCAGTGAAGCGGCTTCTGCGGGTCAGCCCCAGCATTTT
TRBV28,.,TRBJ2-7,CASGRTTYEQYF,TGTGCCAGCGGGAGGACCACCTACGAGCAGTACTTC
TRBV27,.,TRBJ2-7,CASSLRGQSYEQYF,TGTGCCAGCAGTTTAAGGGGCCAATCCTACGAGCAGTACTTC
TRBV5-6,.,TRBJ2-5,CASSLVDRNKGTQYF,TGTGCCAGCAGCTTGGTGGACAGAAACAAGGGGACCCAGTACTTC
TRBV5-4,TRBD1,TRBJ1-1,CASSRLTGGNTEAFF,TGTGCCAGCAGCCGACTGACAGGGGGAAACACTGAAGCTTTCTTT
TRBV11-2,TRBD1,TRBJ1-2,CASSTDRTYGYTF,TGTGCCAGCAGCACGGACAGGACCTATGGCTACACCTTC
TRBV30,TRBD2,TRBJ2-1,CAWERTGGSSYNEQFF,TGTGCCTGGGAGCGGACGGGAGGGAGCTCCTACAATGAGCAGTTCTTC
TRBV18,TRBD2,TRBJ2-3,CASSPRLAGAEDTQYF,TGTGCCAGCTCACCCCGACTAGCGGGAGCGGAAGATACGCAGTATTTT